Each of the 12 T cell receptor beta chains below was sequenced from the same sample in a study of blood T cell repertoires in COVID-19. The protocol was immunoSEQ multiplex PCR, while the TCRdb copy is restricted to in-frame clones and leaves out a portion. This sample has around 150,000 clones, with roughly four fifths found just once. The sequenced sample was peripheral blood. These receptor sequences come from a woman at least 80 years old in a cohort sampled during active or convalescent COVID-19.

The V and J genes are TRBV10-3 and TRBJ2-7; weak D call: TRBD1 (5 bases). Per the germline V gene, CDR1 is ENHRY and CDR2 is SYGVKD. CDR3 length: 12 residues. Trimming took off 6 bases at V and 6 bases at J, with 12 bases between the two ends. The CDR3 DNA sequence: TGTGCCATCAGGGACACACTGGGCGAGCAGTACGTC. Translating it yields CAIRDTLGEQYV.

The chain uses TRBV7-8 and TRBJ2-3, with D unclear. The CDR3 has 15 amino acids. Germline loops: CDR1 SGHVS, CDR2 FQNEAQ. V gave up 2 bases and J gave up 2 bases, with 11 bases separating them. The CDR3 nucleotides read TGTGCCAGCAGCTTAAACAGAGCAGCCACAGATACGCAGTATTTT. Its translation: CASSLNRAATDTQYF. The full variable domain, rest sourced from reference TRBV7-8 and TRBJ2-3, is GAGVSQSPRYKVAKRGQDVALRCDPISGHVSLFWYQQALGQGPEFLTYFQNEAQLDKSGLPSDRFFAERPEGSVSTLKIQRTQQEDSAVYLCASSLNRAATDTQYFGPGTRLTVL.

This clone has a count of ten or more. CDR3 protein: CASSHGAGNSPLHF. CDR3 bases: TGTGCCAGCAGCCATGGGGCAGGTAATTCACCCCTCCACTTT. The rearrangement joins TRBV3-1 (or the pseudogene TRBV3-2) to TRBJ1-6, with a weak D call TRBD1 (5 bases). The V and J ends lost 3 bases and 6 bases respectively, with 9 bases between them. This CDR3 is built from 14 residues. The germline V gene has CDR1 LGHDT and CDR2 YNNKEL (reference sequence).

The chain couples TRBV5-4 to TRBJ1-2, with D hard to call. CDR1 is SGHNT and CDR2 is YYREEE in the germline V gene (reference sequence). There are 12 residues in the CDR3. Trimming shortened V by 4 bases and J by 9 bases, and 13 bases separated the two germline ends. As DNA, the CDR3 is TGTGCCAGCAGCCCCTCGGAGGTTAGCTACACCTTC. Translation gives CASSPSEVSYTF.

Only one count was recorded for this clone. The CDR3 region is CASSPSVGGNEKLFF. CDR3 sequence (DNA): TGCGCCAGCAGCCCCTCGGTGGGGGGTAATGAAAAACTGTTTTTT. This rearrangement joins TRBV4-1 to TRBJ1-4; a possible D gene is TRBD1 (5 bases). This CDR3 region has 15 residues. The V gene's germline CDR1 is MGHRA and CDR2 YSYEKL. Trimming took off 4 bases at V and 4 bases at J, with 13 bases between the two ends.

A single count supports this clone. This chain joins TRBV11-2 and TRBJ1-2, with 11 nucleotides matching TRBD1. The V segment lost 0 bases and the J segment 4 bases; nucleotides outside the gene matches: 13. Germline V gene sequence: CDR1 SGHAT, CDR2 FQNNGV. The CDR3 totals 19 residues. CDR3 amino acids: CASSLDPWTGGNSIYGYTF. In DNA, the CDR3 is TGTGCCAGCAGCTTAGACCCCTGGACAGGGGGCAACTCAATCTATGGCTACACCTTC.

This clone was seen only once. The rearrangement links TRBV19 to TRBJ2-7; 16 bases agree with TRBD2. In germline, CDR1 is LNHDA, CDR2 SQIVND (reference sequence). V trimming: 5 bases; J trimming: 2 bases; junction bases outside the gene matches: 6. This CDR3 spans 17 amino acids. DNA of the CDR3: TGTGCCAGTAGTCTGGGGACTAGCGGGGGGGGCCCCTACGAGCAGTACTTC. Residues: CASSLGTSGGGPYEQYF.

This clone was recorded a few times. V and J are TRBV2 and TRBJ1-6; D is possibly TRBD1 (6 bases). CDR1 is SNHLY and CDR2 is FYNNEI in the germline V gene. CDR3 size: 15 residues. V dropped 6 bases and J dropped 4 bases, with 13 bases sitting between them. CDR3 in DNA: TGTGCCAGCAGAAGAGGAGGACAGTATAATTCACCCCTCCACTTT. It codes for CASRRGGQYNSPLHF.

This sequence joins TRBV18 and TRBJ1-2, with 7 positions matching TRBD1. V trimming: 3 bases; J trimming: 4 bases; junction bases outside the gene matches: 8. Germline assignment: CDR1 KGHSH and CDR2 LQKENI. This CDR3 has 15 amino acids. This chain's CDR3 is CASSPGQDLVYGYTF. CDR3 coding DNA: TGTGCCAGCTCACCCGGACAGGACCTCGTCTATGGCTACACCTTC.

The sample holds a few counts of this clone. The V and J genes are TRBV5-1 and TRBJ2-2; weak D call: TRBD1 (6 bases). The V end was cut by 3 bases, the J end by 0 bases, with 9 bases between. This CDR3 comprises 15 residues. The germline V gene has CDR1 SGHRS and CDR2 YFSETQ. CDR3 loop: CASSWRTANTGELFF. In nucleotides, the CDR3 is TGCGCCAGCAGCTGGAGGACAGCGAACACCGGGGAGCTGTTTTTT.

This rearrangement joins TRBV5-1 to TRBJ2-3; D is possibly TRBD1 (6 bases). This CDR3 comprises 14 residues. The germline gives CDR1 SGHRS, CDR2 YFSETQ. The V gene lost 3 bases and the J gene lost 8 bases, with 16 bases spanning the gap. CDR3 DNA sequence: TGCGCCAGCAGCTGGACCCGGGACAACCCTACGCAGTATTTT. It specifies CASSWTRDNPTQYF.

This chain joins TRBV7-6 and TRBJ1-2, with TRBD1 matching 7 bases. The V and J ends lost 5 bases and 5 bases, in that order; junction bases with no gene match: 5. The CDR3 sequence is 13 residues long. CDR1 SGHVS and CDR2 FNYEAQ come from the germline V gene. The CDR3 loop is CASSLGTAYGYTF. In DNA form, the CDR3 reads TGTGCCAGCAGCCTAGGGACAGCGTATGGCTACACCTTC.